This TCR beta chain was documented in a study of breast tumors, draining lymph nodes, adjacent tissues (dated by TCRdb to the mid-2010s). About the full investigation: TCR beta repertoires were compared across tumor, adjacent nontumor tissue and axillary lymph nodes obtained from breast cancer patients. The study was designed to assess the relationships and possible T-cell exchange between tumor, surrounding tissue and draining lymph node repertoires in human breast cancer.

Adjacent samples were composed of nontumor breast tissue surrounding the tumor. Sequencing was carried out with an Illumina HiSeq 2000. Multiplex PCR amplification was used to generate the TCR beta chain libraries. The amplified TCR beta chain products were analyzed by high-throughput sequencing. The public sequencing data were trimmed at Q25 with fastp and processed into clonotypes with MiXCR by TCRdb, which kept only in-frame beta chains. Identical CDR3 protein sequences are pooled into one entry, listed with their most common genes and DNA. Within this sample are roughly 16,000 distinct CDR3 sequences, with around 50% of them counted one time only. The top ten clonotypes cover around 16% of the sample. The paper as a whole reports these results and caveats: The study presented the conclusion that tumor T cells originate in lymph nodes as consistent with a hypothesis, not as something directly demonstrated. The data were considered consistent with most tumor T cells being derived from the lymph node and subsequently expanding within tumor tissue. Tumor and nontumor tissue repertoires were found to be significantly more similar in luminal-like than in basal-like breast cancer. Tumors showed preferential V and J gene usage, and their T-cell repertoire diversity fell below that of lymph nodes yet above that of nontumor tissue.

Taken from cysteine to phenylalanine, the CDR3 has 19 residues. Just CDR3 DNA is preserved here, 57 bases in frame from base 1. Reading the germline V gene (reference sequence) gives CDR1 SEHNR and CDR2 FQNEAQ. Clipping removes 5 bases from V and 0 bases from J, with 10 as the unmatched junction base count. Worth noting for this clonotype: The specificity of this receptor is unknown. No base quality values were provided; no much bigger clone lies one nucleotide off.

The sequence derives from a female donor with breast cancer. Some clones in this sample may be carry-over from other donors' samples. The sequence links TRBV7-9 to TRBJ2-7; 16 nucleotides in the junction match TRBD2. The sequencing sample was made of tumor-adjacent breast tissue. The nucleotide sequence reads TGTGCCAGCAGCCACACCGGGACTAGCGGGAGGGCATTCTCCTACGAGCAGTACTTC. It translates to CASSHTGTSGRAFSYEQYF.